Following are 3 T cell receptor beta chains from one sample sequenced in a study of regulatory T cells in long-lasting Graves disease. Library construction for TCR beta used iRepertoire HTBI primers and Arm-PCR of CDR3 regions. TCRdb redid the calling of the multiplex PCR reads with MiXCR, one entry per CDR3 protein. The data show 400,000 to 500,000 distinct CDR3 sequences, with about 20% seen just once and roughly 13% held by the top ten. Time point noted: persistent/refractory GD, antithyroid drugs over 5 years with positive TRAb. From RNA extracted from PBMCs, the TCR library was made. The sequences come from peripheral blood mononuclear cells (PBMCs), collected when the disease was refractory, from a patient treated with antithyroid drugs. All receptors derive from a female donor with Graves disease.

J is TRBJ1-1 and V is TRBV12-3 or TRBV12-4; 8 nucleotides align to TRBD1. V was clipped by 10 bases and J by 6 bases; unmatched bases: 22. This CDR3 has 17 amino acids. CDR3 bases: TGTGCCACCAAAGAATCCAACTGGGACAGGTATTTCGCTGAAGCTTTCTTT. It translates to CATKESNWDRYFAEAFF.

This clonotype was picked up many times. The rearrangement joins TRBV7-8 to TRBJ1-5; D is unclear. Germline CDR1 reads SGHVS; CDR2 reads FQNEAQ. CDR3 length: 14 amino acids. Trimming left V 1 base short and J 4 bases short, with 8 bases between. The CDR3 spells CASSLGTLNQPQHF. In DNA, the CDR3 is TGTGCCAGCAGCTTAGGGACCCTAAATCAGCCCCAGCATTTT.

The chain has TRBV7-2 and TRBJ2-4, with D possibly TRBD2 on 7 matching bases. The CDR3 has 16 residues. Deletions cut 1 base from V and 7 bases from J, with 17 bases between. Germline V CDR1 and CDR2: SGHTA, FQGNSA. CDR3 sequence (DNA): TGTGCCAGCAGCTTAGGGGAGGGGGGGCTTAGTAACATTCAGTACTTC. Its protein is CASSLGEGGLSNIQYF.